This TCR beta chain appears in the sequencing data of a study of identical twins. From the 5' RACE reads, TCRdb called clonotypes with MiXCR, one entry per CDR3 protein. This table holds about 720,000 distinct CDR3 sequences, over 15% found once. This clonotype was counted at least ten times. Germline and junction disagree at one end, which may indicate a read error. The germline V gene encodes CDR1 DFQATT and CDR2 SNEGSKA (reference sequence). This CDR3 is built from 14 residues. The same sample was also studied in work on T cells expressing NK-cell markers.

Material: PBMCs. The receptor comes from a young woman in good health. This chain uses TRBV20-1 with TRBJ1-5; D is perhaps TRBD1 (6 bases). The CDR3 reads CSASWGQSNQPQHF. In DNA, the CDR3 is TGCAGTGCTAGTTGGGGGCAGAGCAACCAGCCCCAGCATTTT.